The entry below gives a single TCR beta chain sequence along with its context. The data were taken from a study of blood T cell repertoires in COVID-19. The overall study: The study drew acute and convalescent COVID-19 samples from the United States, Italy and Spain. The analysed material was cDNA or gDNA that came from T cells, B-cell-depleted T cells, or PBMCs.

Per the germline V gene, CDR1 is SNHLY and CDR2 is FYNNEI. CDR3 size: 12 residues. The ends were cut back, 7 bases at V and 10 bases at J, with 15 bases in the middle. Repertoires were generated with immunoSEQ multiplex PCR, while TCRdb's copy carries only in-frame clones and drops some. The table shows about 170,000 clones, with over 75% occurring only once. The receptor comes from a man in his 70s with acute or convalescent COVID-19. The specimen was peripheral blood. V is TRBV2 and J is TRBJ2-3; a weak D match, TRBD2 (5 bases). CDR3 residues: CASKGEGWAQYF. In DNA, the CDR3 is TGTGCCAGCAAGGGAGAAGGGTGGGCGCAGTATTTT.